These 18 T cell receptor beta chains came from one sample sequenced in a study of blood T cells in healthy people across ages. For the second PCR, which ran for about 7 to 11 cycles, a sample-barcoded 5' primer and a J-beta primer mix were used. MiXCR, run by TCRdb on the 5' RACE reads, gives a single entry per CDR3 protein. The table shows hundreds of thousands of distinct CDR3 sequences, with around a fifth occurring only once. The sample comprised blood. The receptors here all came from a man in his 70s in good health.

The chain joins TRBV20-1 to TRBJ2-5; a weak D match, TRBD2 (6 bases). There are 15 residues in the CDR3. In germline, CDR1 is DFQATT, CDR2 SNEGSKA (reference sequence). The ends were cut back, 5 bases at V and 5 bases at J, with 21 bases in the middle. The CDR3 DNA reads as TGCAGTGCTGGTCGGGCTGGTAGCGGAGGGGAGACCCAGTACTTC. Translation gives CSAGRAGSGGETQYF.

The chain links TRBV20-1 to TRBJ2-4; D is ambiguous. The V and J ends lost 0 bases and 7 bases respectively, with 13 bases between them. Germline lookup yields CDR1 DFQATT and CDR2 SNEGSKA (reference sequence). The CDR3 length is 14 residues. In DNA form, the CDR3 reads TGCAGTGCTAGAGATCACCCTAGTCTGAACATTCAGTACTTC. Translated: CSARDHPSLNIQYF.

This clonotype was detected a few times. The chain is built from TRBV6-6 and TRBJ2-4; 7 bases match TRBD1. CDR3 size: 16 residues. V shed 8 bases and J 0 bases; nucleotides not matched to a gene: 10. The germline CDR1 and CDR2 sequences are MNHNY and SVGAGI (reference sequence). The CDR3 region is CASRDSGQLAKNIQYF. The CDR3 nucleotides are TGTGCCAGCCGAGACTCGGGACAGCTAGCCAAAAACATTCAGTACTTC.

This clonotype was observed a handful of times. The V call is TRBV6-6, the J call TRBJ2-1, with D perhaps matching TRBD2 (5 bases). The assigned J gene may be wrong: the sequence end matches TRBJ2-7 better. The CDR3 spans 16 residues. CDR1 is MNHNY, CDR2 SVGAGI, per germline (reference sequence). The CDR3 here is CASSYFLSNRGYEQYF. The CDR3, as DNA: TGTGCCAGCAGTTACTTCCTTTCGAATCGGGGCTACGAGCAGTACTTC.

The V gene is TRBV28, the J gene TRBJ1-2, with D possibly being TRBD1 (6 bases). The V gene's germline CDR1 is MDHEN and CDR2 SYDVKM. CDR3 length: 13 amino acids. The germline V and J ends were trimmed by 1 base and 10 bases, with 13 bases remaining between them. The CDR3 region has the DNA TGTGCCAGCAGTTTATCCCGGACAGCTTACTACACCTTC. Its translation is CASSLSRTAYYTF.

V gene TRBV19 combines with J gene TRBJ2-2, with 7 bases lining up with TRBD2. Per the germline V gene, CDR1 is LNHDA and CDR2 is SQIVND (reference sequence). V lost 6 bases and J lost 7; bases outside the gene matches: 8. The CDR3 is made up of 14 amino acids. The CDR3 is CASRRGTTIGELFF. The CDR3 nucleotides read TGTGCCAGTAGACGAGGGACTACGATCGGGGAGCTGTTTTTT.

This clonotype was counted a few times. The chain carries TRBV20-1 and TRBJ2-1; D remains ambiguous. The CDR3 has 14 amino acids. Trimming removed 6 bases at V and 0 bases at J, with 12 bases between. The germline V gene has CDR1 DFQATT and CDR2 SNEGSKA (reference sequence). The CDR3 nucleotides read TGCAGTGCCCTTCAGTCTTTCTCCTACAATGAGCAGTTCTTC. It specifies CSALQSFSYNEQFF.

The V and J genes are TRBV6-5 and TRBJ2-2; tentatively, D is TRBD2 (6 bases). The CDR3 extends over 15 amino acids. In germline, CDR1 is MNHEY, CDR2 SVGAGI. The germline V and J ends were trimmed by 0 bases and 5 bases, with 10 bases remaining between them. The CDR3 region has the DNA TGTGCCAGCAGTTACTCGGGAGGACGGACCGGGGAGCTGTTTTTT. Protein sequence: CASSYSGGRTGELFF.

The table lists this clonotype with many counts. The rearrangement links TRBV12-3 or TRBV12-4 to TRBJ2-1; no clear D. The V end lost 0 bases, the J end lost 13 bases, and 10 bases lay between the germline ends. This CDR3 contains 12 residues. CDR3 nucleotide sequence: TGTGCCAGCAGTTTAGCGGGTCAACTTCAGTTCTTC. This sequence encodes CASSLAGQLQFF.

About this clonotype: An end of the junction does not agree with germline; a read error may underlie this. This chain connects TRBV5-1 to TRBJ1-1; 9 bases are a match to TRBD1. The CDR3 runs to 15 residues. Per the germline V gene, CDR1 is SGHRS and CDR2 is YFSETQ. The CDR3 spells CASSRTGAMNTEAFF. The CDR3 nucleotides read TGTGCCAGCAGCCGGACAGGGGCTATGAACACTGAAGCTTTCTTT. Full variable domain (outside the CDR3, taken from reference TRBV5-1 and TRBJ1-1): KAGVTQTPRYLIKTRGQQVTLSCSPISGHRSVSWYQQTPGQGLQFLFEYFSETQRNKGNFPGRFSGRQFSNSRSEMNVSTLELGDSALYLCASSRTGAMNTEAFFGQGTRLTVV.

V gene TRBV20-1 combines with J gene TRBJ2-5; TRBD2 matches 12 bases. The germline CDR1 and CDR2 sequences are DFQATT and SNEGSKA (reference sequence). The CDR3 has 17 amino acids. With 1 base clipped from V and 3 bases from J, the junction kept 9 bases outside the gene matches. The CDR3 DNA reads TGCAGTGCTAGAGTCCAATTGGGACTAGCGGGTGAAGAGACCCAGTACTTC. Translating it yields CSARVQLGLAGEETQYF.

The rearrangement joins TRBV18 to TRBJ2-5; D possibly uses TRBD1 or TRBD2 (5 bases each). The CDR3 has 15 amino acids. CDR1 and CDR2 from the germline V gene are KGHSH and LQKENI. The V end lost 4 bases, the J end lost 1 base, and 13 bases lay between the germline ends. CDR3 DNA sequence: TGTGCCAGCTCACGAGGGGTTCCGTCCCAAGAGACCCAGTACTTC. Translated: CASSRGVPSQETQYF.

The rearrangement uses TRBV21-1 and TRBJ1-2; the DNA was not used to check the table's D call, TRBD1. TRBV21-1 is a pseudogene locus. The CDR3 sequence is 15 residues long. CDR3 sequence: CASSELVQDPSGYTF. CDR3 DNA: TGTGCCAGCAGCGAGTTAGTACAGGATCCGTCTGGCTACACCTTC.

J is TRBJ2-5 and V is TRBV7-8; D perhaps matches TRBD2 (5 bases). This CDR3 has 15 residues. The V gene lost 1 base and the J gene lost 4 bases, with 13 bases spanning the gap. Germline assignment: CDR1 SGHVS and CDR2 FQNEAQ. CDR3 in DNA: TGTGCCAGCAGCTTAGACCTTCGGGGTCTAGAGACCCAGTACTTC. Translating gives CASSLDLRGLETQYF.

V gene TRBV7-2 combines with J gene TRBJ2-5; TRBD1 aligns across 7 bases. CDR3 length equals 16 residues. V was clipped by 2 bases and J by 2 bases; unmatched bases: 8. Germline CDR1 is SGHTA and CDR2 is FQGNSA. This CDR3 reads CASSLLGTAKQETQYF. CDR3 nucleotides: TGTGCCAGCAGCTTATTGGGGACAGCTAAACAAGAGACCCAGTACTTC.

This rearrangement joins TRBV5-1 to TRBJ2-5; 7 bases are shared with TRBD1. The J call may be faulty, since TRBJ2-7 better matches the DNA end. Germline assignment: CDR1 SGHRS and CDR2 YFSETQ. This CDR3 has 15 amino acids. The DNA for the CDR3 is TGCGCCAGCAGCTCGGCCGGACAGGCCTCCTACGAGCAGTACTTC. It yields the protein CASSSAGQASYEQYF.

This clonotype was recorded a few times. This chain links TRBV18 with TRBJ2-6; 8 positions match TRBD1. The CDR3 totals 20 residues. Germline values: CDR1 KGHSH, CDR2 LQKENI. The V gene end was trimmed by 2 bases and the J gene end by 0 bases; junction bases not matched to a gene: 12. The DNA of the CDR3 is TGTGCCAGCTCACCAAAAGCGACAGGGGACACGAGCTCTGGGGCCAACGTCCTGACTTTC. This codes for CASSPKATGDTSSGANVLTF.

This clonotype was found many times. The V gene is TRBV7-9, the J gene TRBJ2-1; the match to TRBD1 covers 7 bases. The CDR3 has 12 residues. J lost 6 bases, V lost 6 bases, and 2 bases had no gene match. Germline V gene sequence: CDR1 SEHNR, CDR2 FQNEAQ (reference sequence). The CDR3 is CASRTGSNEQFF. The CDR3 DNA reads TGTGCCAGCAGGACAGGGTCCAATGAGCAGTTCTTC.